This TCR beta chain originates from a study of Ad26.COV2.S vaccination and SARS-CoV-2 variants (dated by TCRdb to the early 2020s). As for the study more broadly: Vaccine-arm donors were drawn from COV1001, a multicentre, randomized, double-blind, placebo-controlled phase I-IIa trial of Ad26.COV2.S in healthy adults. Dosing of Ad26.COV2.S was intramuscular, at either 5x10^10 or 1x10^11 viral particles, delivered as one shot or as two shots spaced 56 days apart. TCRbeta repertoire sequencing served as the tool for gauging how specific and how broad the SARS-CoV-2-reactive T cell receptors were following Ad26.COV2.S vaccination. A total of around 32 samples were included in the TCR-sequenced set, comprising roughly 19 Ad26.COV2.S vaccine recipients, 5 placebo recipients and 8 SARS-CoV-2 convalescent individuals. Trial participants were randomized into five groups of five, in which low-dose or high-dose Ad26.COV2.S was given once or twice, or placebo was given on both occasions. Blinding of investigators to trial group allocation was maintained during experiments and outcome assessment.

CDR1 and CDR2 were assigned from the germline V gene as MDHEN and SYDVKM. Clipping removes 4 bases from V and 4 bases from J, with 3 as the unmatched junction base count. The CDR3, from cysteine to valine, totals 14 residues. CDR3 DNA only is kept here, 42 bases in frame from base 1. What the treatment or condition label conveys for this sample: roughly 18 received Ad26.COV2.S at low or high dose, single or two shots; about 5 received placebo; per-sample allocation not given. Repertoires of vaccine and placebo recipients were sequenced from samples collected on day 63 after the first injection. Cohort 1b enrolled some 25 adults aged 18-55 years at a single site in Boston, USA, between 29 July and 7 August 2020. As a vaccine, Ad26.COV2.S was a replication-incompetent adenovirus type 26 vector that expressed a prefusion-stabilized SARS-CoV-2 spike protein derived from the original Wuhan strain. The immunoSEQ Assay was the method used to sequence TCRbeta CDR3 regions. After extraction, genomic DNA underwent amplification by bias-controlled multiplex PCR, followed by high-throughput sequencing. On the authors' methods: To quantify the absolute abundance of every unique TCRbeta CDR3 region, sequences were collapsed and filtered. T cell fraction was estimated by normalizing TCRbeta template counts to usable DNA, with usable DNA measured through amplification of reference genes found in all nucleated cells. Repertoire TCRs were annotated as SARS-CoV-2-specific by exact matching of V gene, CDR3 amino acid sequence and J gene to a known reactive TCR set. MIRA supplied the reference SARS-CoV-2 TCR set, which was filtered for enrichment in COVID-19-positive ImmuneCODE repertoires so that public or cross-reactive TCRs were removed. Using the MIRA antigens, annotated TCRs were further analysed by specific ORF or by position within an ORF. Breadth was defined as annotated unique rearrangements over total unique productive rearrangements; depth was the summed frequency of those rearrangements. Two-sided Wilcoxon rank-sum tests were used to compare TCR breadth between groups. What TCRdb holds here is the immuneACCESS table cut down to in-frame rearrangements. Part of the clones is not present; checked against another copy, under half of the missing clones reflect an unresolved V gene, and the others are unexplained. V, J and clone size are taken as reported in that table, and D and trimming were inferred from the DNA itself. The sample yields fewer than 500,000 clones; 89% were counted once. 2.5% of the sample goes to the ten largest clones.

Summary of the overall study and its limitations: According to the authors, total T cell responses may have been underestimated by the TCR breadth and depth analyses. Vaccine and placebo recipients had similar non-spike TCR breadth, a finding consistent with the vaccine containing only spike. Compared with placebo recipients, Ad26.COV2.S recipients showed higher spike-specific TCR breadth (P = 0.0014). Substantial breadth of spike-specific CD8+ and CD4+ T cell responses was reported after vaccination. The study was not powered for comparison of responses between vaccine doses or regimens.

As to this clone: Its antigen is still unknown. One base away there is no much larger clone; base qualities are not given.

The specimen was peripheral blood, collected in a trial of Ad26.COV2.S vaccine versus placebo. The TCR originated in a person aged 18-65 years who received the Ad26.COV2.S COVID-19 vaccine or a placebo. Recombination connected TRBV28 to TRBJ2-7; TRBD2 agrees with 11 junctional bases. In nucleotides, the sequence is TGTGCCAGCAGTTCTTCTAGCGGGAGGTACGAGCAGTACGTC. It encodes CASSSSSGRYEQYV.